What follows is one T cell receptor beta chain and its context. The antigen remains undetermined. The source of the sample is a study of T cell repertoires in cytomegalovirus infection. For the study at large: Signatures in public TCR beta sequences pointed to both CMV infection and matching HLA type.

From the reads, TCRdb called clonotypes with MiXCR, one entry per CDR3 protein. Of fewer than 250,000 distinct CDR3 sequences listed, roughly 22% were seen once; the top ten hold 15% to 20%. Overall study findings and caveats: Summed frequency of public TCR beta families distinguished CMV carriers with the relevant HLA.

This receptor was taken from a human donor in good health (CMV status not recorded). Some clones in this sample may be carry-over from other donors' samples. Sequencing was carried out using CD8+ T cells from PBMCs.

In DNA, the CDR3 is TGTGCCAGCACACCCAACGCAGGGAACGAAAAACTGTTTTTT. Translation: CASTPNAGNEKLFF. The chain recombines TRBV12-3 or TRBV12-4 with TRBJ1-4, with a tentative D call TRBD1 (5 bases). The CDR3 has 14 residues. V was pared by 7 bases and J by 8 bases, with 17 bases between.